A selection of T cell receptor beta chains follows, all from one sample in a study of early T cells in non-severe SARS-CoV-2 infection. TCRdb reanalysed the 5' RACE reads using MiXCR and keeps one entry per CDR3 protein. The sample has 75,000 to 90,000 distinct CDR3 sequences, approximately 6% seen once. Sequenced: whole blood. The receptors originated from an adult who was a healthcare worker with PCR-confirmed SARS-CoV-2 infection or an uninfected control (not recorded which). CDR3s include the opening cysteine and the closing phenylalanine or tryptophan. D genes are given only for firm matches. Only some rows state a clone size, as once, few, many or a class for expanded clones.

TRBD1 TRBJ2-2 few TRBV11-2 CASSYRGGELFF TGTGCCAGCAGTTACAGGGGCGGGGAGCTGTTTTTT
NA TRBJ2-1 once TRBV7-8 CASRIAESSYNEQFF TGTGCCAGCCGAATAGCGGAGAGCTCCTACAATGAGCAGTTCTTC
NA TRBJ1-1 many TRBV3-1 CASSTPGVATEAFF TGTGCCAGCAGCACCCCAGGGGTCGCCACTGAAGCTTTCTTT
TRBD2 TRBJ2-3 NA TRBV5-1 CASSLGTSHFSTDTQYF TGCGCCAGCAGCTTGGGGACTAGCCATTTTAGCACAGATACGCAGTATTTT
NA TRBJ2-7 many TRBV7-6 CASSLSGAYEQYF TGTGCCAGCAGCCTCTCGGGAGCCTACGAGCAGTACTTC
TRBD1 TRBJ2-7 few TRBV11-2 CASSLEGTGAYEQYF TGTGCCAGCAGCTTAGAAGGGACAGGGGCCTACGAGCAGTACTTC
NA TRBJ1-2 few TRBV10-2 CASTEPQLNYGYTF TGCGCCAGCACCGAGCCACAGCTTAACTATGGCTACACCTTC
TRBD2 TRBJ2-7 many TRBV4-3 CASSQDWKTSVSYEQYF TGCGCCAGCAGCCAAGATTGGAAAACTAGCGTCTCCTACGAGCAGTACTTC
TRBD2 TRBJ2-7 many TRBV29-1 CSVEVPSGAHEQYF TGCAGCGTTGAGGTGCCTAGCGGGGCTCACGAGCAGTACTTC
TRBD1 TRBJ2-7 NA TRBV3-1 CASSHRDRAYEQYF TGTGCCAGCAGCCACCGGGACAGAGCCTACGAGCAGTACTTC
NA TRBJ2-7 many TRBV7-6 CASSLGRSAYEQYF TGTGCCAGCAGCTTAGGCCGGAGCGCCTACGAGCAGTACTTC
TRBD2 TRBJ2-7 NA TRBV29-1 CSVGTSGVHEQYF TGCAGCGTCGGGACTAGCGGGGTCCACGAGCAGTACTTC
TRBD1 TRBJ2-1 many TRBV20-1 CSAEGQAIYNEQFF TGCAGTGCTGAGGGACAGGCTATCTACAATGAGCAGTTCTTC
NA TRBJ1-2 NA TRBV5-5 CASSFSPPGGVLNYGYTF TGTGCCAGCAGCTTTTCACCCCCGGGCGGCGTACTGAACTATGGCTACACCTTC
NA TRBJ2-5 few TRBV2 CASSGRTPGPETQYF TGTGCCAGCAGTGGGAGGACACCCGGGCCGGAGACCCAGTACTTC
TRBD2 TRBJ2-7 NA TRBV14 CASSQAGGLSSYEQYF TGTGCCAGCAGCCAAGCGGGGGGGCTGTCCTCCTACGAGCAGTACTTC
NA TRBJ1-5 many TRBV18 CASSQLKDQPQHF TGTGCCAGCTCACAACTAAAGGATCAGCCCCAGCATTTT
TRBD2 TRBJ2-1 few TRBV10-3 CAISEELAGSNEQFF TGTGCCATCAGTGAGGAACTAGCGGGGAGTAATGAGCAGTTCTTC
TRBD2 TRBJ2-3 NA TRBV9 CASSGGSGGTTQYF TGTGCCAGCAGCGGCGGTAGCGGGGGGACTACGCAGTATTTT
TRBD1 TRBJ1-5 NA TRBV5-6 CASRKTGELLQPQHF TGTGCCAGCAGGAAAACAGGGGAACTGCTTCAGCCCCAGCATTTT
TRBD1 TRBJ2-7 few TRBV6-1 CASSKYGDSSYEQYF TGTGCCAGCAGCAAATACGGGGACAGCTCCTACGAGCAGTACTTC
TRBD2 TRBJ2-1 NA TRBV5-1 CASSFSSGRYNEQFF TGCGCCAGCAGCTTTTCTAGCGGGAGGTACAATGAGCAGTTCTTC